A selection of T cell receptor beta chains follows, all from one sample in a study of early T cells in non-severe SARS-CoV-2 infection. Each CDR3 protein is one row after TCRdb ran MiXCR on the 5' RACE reads. The data show 85,000 to 100,000 distinct CDR3 sequences, roughly 13% seen once. The sequencing input was whole blood. Source of these receptors: an adult who was a healthcare worker with PCR-confirmed SARS-CoV-2 infection or an uninfected control (not recorded which). Each CDR3 is given with its conserved first and last residue. The D gene is left open where the match is weak. Clone size is stated in some rows and not others, as once, few, many or a class when expanded.

D,J,size,V,DNA,CDR3
TRBD1,TRBJ2-7,.,TRBV20-1,TGCAGTGCCGAACAGGGGGCGCGGGCCTACGAGCAGTACTTC,CSAEQGARAYEQYF
TRBD1,TRBJ1-4,.,TRBV6-6,TGTGCCAGCAGTTACTACCCCACAGGGGGCGGTGAAAAACTGTTTTTT,CASSYYPTGGGEKLFF
.,TRBJ2-2,few,TRBV29-1,TGCAGCGTTGAAGGGGTCCGCGGGGAGCTGTTTTTT,CSVEGVRGELFF
.,TRBJ2-1,.,TRBV28,TGTGCCAGCAGTTTCCGAGGCGGGGGCGAGCAGTTCTTC,CASSFRGGGEQFF
.,TRBJ2-1,.,TRBV21-1,TGTGCCAGCAACCCACCGGGACAGGGGTACCAAGAGCAGTTCTTC,CASNPPGQGYQEQFF
TRBD2,TRBJ2-5,few,TRBV4-3,TGCGCCAGCAGCCAAGTTCGGGGTGGTAGCGGGGGTCGTGAGACCCAGTACTTC,CASSQVRGGSGGRETQYF
.,TRBJ2-7,many,TRBV3-1,TGTGCCAGCAGCCAAGTAGGTGCGGGATACGAGCAGTACTTC,CASSQVGAGYEQYF
.,TRBJ1-6,.,TRBV9,TGTGCCAGCAGCGTAGCCAGCTATAATTCACCCCTCCACTTT,CASSVASYNSPLHF
TRBD1,TRBJ2-1,.,TRBV7-9,TGTGCCAGCCGGACAGGGATTTACAATGAGCAGTTCTTC,CASRTGIYNEQFF
TRBD1,TRBJ1-2,few,TRBV9,TGTGCCAGCAGCGGACAGGGGAGCGGCTACACCTTC,CASSGQGSGYTF
.,TRBJ1-1,few,TRBV6-5,TGTGCCAGCAGTACCCAGTCGGTAGCTTTCTTT,CASSTQSVAFF
.,TRBJ1-3,.,TRBV13,TGTGCCAGCAGCTTATCTATGGGAAACACCATATATTTT,CASSLSMGNTIYF
.,TRBJ1-3,.,TRBV6-2/TRBV6-3,TGTGCCAGCAGTTACCTCAGCTCTGGAAACACCATATATTTT,CASSYLSSGNTIYF
TRBD1,TRBJ1-5,many,TRBV6-6,TGTGCCAGCAGATCGGGACAGTCGCCCAATCAGCCCCAGCATTTT,CASRSGQSPNQPQHF
.,TRBJ2-2,many,TRBV7-9,TGTGCCAGCAGCTTCGGCAGCGGGTTCTACACCGGGGAGCTGTTTTTT,CASSFGSGFYTGELFF
.,TRBJ1-1,many,TRBV28,TGTGCCAGCAGTCAACATGGGACTGAAGCTTTCTTT,CASSQHGTEAFF